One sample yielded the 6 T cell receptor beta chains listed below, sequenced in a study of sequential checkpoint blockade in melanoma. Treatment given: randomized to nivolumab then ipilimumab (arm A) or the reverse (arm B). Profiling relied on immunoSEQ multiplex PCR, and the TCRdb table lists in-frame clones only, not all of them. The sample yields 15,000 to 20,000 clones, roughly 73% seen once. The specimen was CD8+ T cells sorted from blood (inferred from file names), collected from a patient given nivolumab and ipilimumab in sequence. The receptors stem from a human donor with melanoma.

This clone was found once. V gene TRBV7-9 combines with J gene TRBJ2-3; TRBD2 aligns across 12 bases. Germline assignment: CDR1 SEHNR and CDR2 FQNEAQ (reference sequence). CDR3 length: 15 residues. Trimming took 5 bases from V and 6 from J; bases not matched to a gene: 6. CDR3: CASSPSGGASDTQYF. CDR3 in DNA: TGTGCCAGCAGCCCTAGCGGGGGGGCCTCGGATACGCAGTATTTT.

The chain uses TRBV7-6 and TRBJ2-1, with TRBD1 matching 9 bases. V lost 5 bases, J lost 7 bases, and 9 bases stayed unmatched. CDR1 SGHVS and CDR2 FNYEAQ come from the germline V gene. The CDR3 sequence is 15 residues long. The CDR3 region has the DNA TGTGCCAGCAGCCCCCGGACAGGGGCCGCAAATGAGCAGTTCTTC. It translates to CASSPRTGAANEQFF.

The CDR3 here is CATSREANTGELFF. The CDR3 DNA reads as TGTGCCACCAGCAGAGAGGCCAACACCGGGGAGCTGTTTTTT. This rearrangement joins TRBV15 to TRBJ2-2; no definite D call. Germline lookup yields CDR1 LNHNV and CDR2 YYDKDF (reference sequence). V was shortened by 0 bases and J by 2 bases, with 4 bases between the two germline ends. The CDR3 runs to 14 residues.

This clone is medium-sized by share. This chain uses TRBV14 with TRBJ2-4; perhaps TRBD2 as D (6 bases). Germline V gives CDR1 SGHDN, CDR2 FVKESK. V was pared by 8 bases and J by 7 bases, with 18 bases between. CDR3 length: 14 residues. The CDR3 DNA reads TGTGCCAGCCCCGGGGGATACCTCCGGAACATTCAGTACTTC. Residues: CASPGGYLRNIQYF.

The DNA of the CDR3 is TGTGCCAGTAGTATATGGGGGGACACTGAAGCTTTCTTT. Translating it yields CASSIWGDTEAFF. V gene TRBV19 combines with J gene TRBJ1-1; D might be TRBD1 (5 bases). Trimming pared 2 bases from V and 3 bases from J, leaving 7 bases between. Germline V lookup: CDR1 LNHDA, CDR2 SQIVND (reference sequence). CDR3 length equals 13 residues.

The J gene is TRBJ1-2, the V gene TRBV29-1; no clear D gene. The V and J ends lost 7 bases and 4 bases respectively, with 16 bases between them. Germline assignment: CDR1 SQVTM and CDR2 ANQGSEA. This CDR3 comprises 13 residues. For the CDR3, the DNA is TGCAGCGCCCTCCCCACAGAAAGCTATGGCTACACCTTC. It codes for CSALPTESYGYTF. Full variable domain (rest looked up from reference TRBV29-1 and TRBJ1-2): SAVISQKPSRDICQRGTSLTIQCQVDSQVTMMFWYRQQPGQSLTLIATANQGSEATYESGFVIDKFPISRPNLTFSTLTVSNMSPEDSSIYLCSALPTESYGYTFGSGTRLTVV.